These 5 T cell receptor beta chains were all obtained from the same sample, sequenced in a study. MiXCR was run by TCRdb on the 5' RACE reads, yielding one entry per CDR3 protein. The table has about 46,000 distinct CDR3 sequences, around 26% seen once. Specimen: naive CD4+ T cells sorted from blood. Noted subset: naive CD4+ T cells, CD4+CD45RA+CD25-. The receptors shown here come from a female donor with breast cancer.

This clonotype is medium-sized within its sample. CDR3 DNA: TGCGCCAGCAGCTTTGCAATGGAGACCCAGTACTTC. The encoded protein is CASSFAMETQYF. The chain combines TRBV5-1 with TRBJ2-5, with D unclear. Trimming took 2 bases from V and 5 from J, leaving 7 bases between them. Germline V CDR1 and CDR2: SGHRS, YFSETQ. The CDR3 totals 12 residues.

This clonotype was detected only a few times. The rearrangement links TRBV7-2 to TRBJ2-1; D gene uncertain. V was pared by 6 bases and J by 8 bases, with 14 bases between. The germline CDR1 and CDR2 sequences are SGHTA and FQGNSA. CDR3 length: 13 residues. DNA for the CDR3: TGTGCCAGCAGTTCAATGATCGGCTATGAGCAGTTCTTC. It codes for CASSSMIGYEQFF.

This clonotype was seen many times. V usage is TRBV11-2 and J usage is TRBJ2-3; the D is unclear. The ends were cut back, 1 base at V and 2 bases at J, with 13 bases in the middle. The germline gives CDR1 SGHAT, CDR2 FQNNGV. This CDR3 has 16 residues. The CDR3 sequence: CASSLVGGAPTDTQYF. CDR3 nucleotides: TGTGCCAGCAGCTTAGTAGGCGGAGCCCCCACAGATACGCAGTATTTT.

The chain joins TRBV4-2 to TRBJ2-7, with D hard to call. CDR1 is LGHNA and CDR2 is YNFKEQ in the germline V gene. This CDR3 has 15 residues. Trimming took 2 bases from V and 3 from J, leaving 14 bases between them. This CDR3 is CASSQTRLRSYEQYF. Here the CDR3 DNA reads TGTGCCAGCAGCCAAACAAGACTGAGGAGCTACGAGCAGTACTTC.

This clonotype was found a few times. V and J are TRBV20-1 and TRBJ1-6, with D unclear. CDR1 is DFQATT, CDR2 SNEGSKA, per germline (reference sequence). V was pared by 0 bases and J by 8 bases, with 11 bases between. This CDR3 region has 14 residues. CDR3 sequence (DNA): TGCAGTGCTAGAGATTTATCTAGGGATTCACCCCTCCACTTT. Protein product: CSARDLSRDSPLHF.